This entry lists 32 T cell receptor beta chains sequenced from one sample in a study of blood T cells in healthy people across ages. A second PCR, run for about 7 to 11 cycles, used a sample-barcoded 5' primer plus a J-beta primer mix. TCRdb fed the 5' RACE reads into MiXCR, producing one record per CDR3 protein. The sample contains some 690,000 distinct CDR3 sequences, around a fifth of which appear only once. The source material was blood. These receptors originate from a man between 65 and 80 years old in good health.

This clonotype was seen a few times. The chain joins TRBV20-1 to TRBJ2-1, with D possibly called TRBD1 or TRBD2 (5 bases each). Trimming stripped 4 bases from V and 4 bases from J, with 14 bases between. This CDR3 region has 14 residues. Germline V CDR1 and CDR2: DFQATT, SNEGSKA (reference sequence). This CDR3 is CSANVGTLYNEQFF. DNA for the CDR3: TGCAGTGCTAACGTCGGGACGCTTTACAATGAGCAGTTCTTC.

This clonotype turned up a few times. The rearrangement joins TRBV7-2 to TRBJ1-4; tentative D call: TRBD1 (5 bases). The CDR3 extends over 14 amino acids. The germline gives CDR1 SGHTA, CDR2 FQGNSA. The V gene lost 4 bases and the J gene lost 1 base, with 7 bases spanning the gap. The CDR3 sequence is CASSSGLTNEKLFF. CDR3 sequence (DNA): TGTGCCAGCAGCTCGGGACTAACTAATGAAAAACTGTTTTTT.

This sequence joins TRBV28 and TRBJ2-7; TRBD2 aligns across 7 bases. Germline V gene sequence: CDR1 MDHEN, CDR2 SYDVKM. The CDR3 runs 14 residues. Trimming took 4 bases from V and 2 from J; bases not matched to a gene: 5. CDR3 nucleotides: TGTGCCAGCAGTTCCCTAGCGGTTACCTACGAGCAGTACGTC. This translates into CASSSLAVTYEQYV.

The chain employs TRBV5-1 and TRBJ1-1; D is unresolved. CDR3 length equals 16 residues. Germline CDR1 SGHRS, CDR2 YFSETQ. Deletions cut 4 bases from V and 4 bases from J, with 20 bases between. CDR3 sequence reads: CASSPLMSPPGTEAFF. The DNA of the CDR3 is TGCGCCAGCAGCCCCCTGATGAGTCCCCCGGGCACTGAAGCTTTCTTT.

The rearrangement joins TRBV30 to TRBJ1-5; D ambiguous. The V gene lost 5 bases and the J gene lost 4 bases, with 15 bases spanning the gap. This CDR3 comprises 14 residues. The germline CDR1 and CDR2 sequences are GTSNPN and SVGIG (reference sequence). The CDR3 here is CAWAEGHGNQPQHF. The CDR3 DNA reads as TGTGCCTGGGCCGAGGGCCATGGAAATCAGCCCCAGCATTTT. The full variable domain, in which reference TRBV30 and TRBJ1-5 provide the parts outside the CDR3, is SQTIHQWPATLVQPVGSPLSLECTVEGTSNPNLYWYRQAAGRGLQLLFYSVGIGQISSEVPQNLSASRPQDRQFILSSKKLLLSDSGFYLCAWAEGHGNQPQHFGDGTRLSIL.

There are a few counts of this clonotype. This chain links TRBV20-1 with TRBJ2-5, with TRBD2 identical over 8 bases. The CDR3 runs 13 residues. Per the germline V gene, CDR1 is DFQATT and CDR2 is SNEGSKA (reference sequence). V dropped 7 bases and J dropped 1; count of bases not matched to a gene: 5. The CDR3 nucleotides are TGCAGTGAACTAGCGGCTCTCCAAGAGACCCAGTACTTC. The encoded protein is CSELAALQETQYF.

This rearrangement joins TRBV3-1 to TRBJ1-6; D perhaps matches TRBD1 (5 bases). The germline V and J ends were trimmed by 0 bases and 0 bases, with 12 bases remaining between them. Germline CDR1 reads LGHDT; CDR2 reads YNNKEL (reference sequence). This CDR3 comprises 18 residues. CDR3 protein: CASSQDRGTYSYNSPLHF. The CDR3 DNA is TGTGCCAGCAGCCAAGATCGGGGCACGTACTCCTATAATTCACCCCTCCACTTT.

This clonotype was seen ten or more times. The CDR3 protein is CASSYQTGLPETQYF. CDR3 sequence (DNA): TGTGCCAGCAGTTACCAGACAGGACTCCCAGAGACCCAGTACTTC. The V gene is TRBV12-3 or TRBV12-4, the J gene TRBJ2-5; D may be TRBD1 (6 bases). CDR3 length equals 15 residues. Trimming pared 4 bases from V and 4 bases from J, leaving 16 bases between.

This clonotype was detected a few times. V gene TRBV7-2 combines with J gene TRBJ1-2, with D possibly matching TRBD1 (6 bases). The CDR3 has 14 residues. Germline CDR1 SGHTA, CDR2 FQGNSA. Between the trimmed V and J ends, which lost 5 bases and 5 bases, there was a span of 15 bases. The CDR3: CASSPPSGAYGYTF. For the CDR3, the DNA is TGTGCCAGCAGCCCACCTTCAGGGGCTTATGGCTACACCTTC.

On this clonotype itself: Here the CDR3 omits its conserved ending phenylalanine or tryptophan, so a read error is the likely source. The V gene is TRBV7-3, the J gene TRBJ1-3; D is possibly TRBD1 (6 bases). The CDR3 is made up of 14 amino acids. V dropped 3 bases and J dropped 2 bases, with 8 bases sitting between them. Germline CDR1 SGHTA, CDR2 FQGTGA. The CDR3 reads CASSFAGAGNTIYS. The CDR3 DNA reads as TGTGCCAGCAGCTTTGCAGGGGCTGGAAACACCATATATTCT.

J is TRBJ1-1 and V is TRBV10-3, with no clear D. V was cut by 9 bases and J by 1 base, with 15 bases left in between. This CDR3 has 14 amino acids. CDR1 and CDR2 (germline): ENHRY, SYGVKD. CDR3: CAIRSGVKNTEAFF. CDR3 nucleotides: TGTGCCATACGAAGTGGGGTAAAGAACACTGAAGCTTTCTTT.

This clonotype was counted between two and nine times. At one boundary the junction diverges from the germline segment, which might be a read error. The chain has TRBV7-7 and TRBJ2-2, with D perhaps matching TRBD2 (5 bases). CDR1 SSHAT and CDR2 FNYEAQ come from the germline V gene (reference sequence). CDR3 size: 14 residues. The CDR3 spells CAGSLESGTGELFF. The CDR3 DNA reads TGTGCCGGCAGCTTAGAGAGCGGCACCGGGGAGCTGTTTTTT.

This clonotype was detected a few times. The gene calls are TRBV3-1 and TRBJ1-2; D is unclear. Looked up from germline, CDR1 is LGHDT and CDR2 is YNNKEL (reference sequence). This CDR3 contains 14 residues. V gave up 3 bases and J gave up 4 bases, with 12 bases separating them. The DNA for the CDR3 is TGTGCCAGCAGCCAGGGGTACGGGTCCTATGGCTACACCTTC. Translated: CASSQGYGSYGYTF.

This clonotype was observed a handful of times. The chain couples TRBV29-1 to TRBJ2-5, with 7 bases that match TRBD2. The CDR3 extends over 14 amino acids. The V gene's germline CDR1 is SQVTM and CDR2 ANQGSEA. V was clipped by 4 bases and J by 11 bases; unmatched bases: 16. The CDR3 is CSVGYSGPAGEQYF. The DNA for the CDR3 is TGCAGCGTTGGGTACAGTGGACCTGCGGGAGAGCAGTACTTC.

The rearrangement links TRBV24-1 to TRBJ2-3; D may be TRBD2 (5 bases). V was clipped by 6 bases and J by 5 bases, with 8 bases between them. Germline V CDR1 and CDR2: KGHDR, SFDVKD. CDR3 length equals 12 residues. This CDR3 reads CATSPRGDTQYF. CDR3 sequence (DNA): TGTGCCACCAGTCCCCGGGGAGATACGCAGTATTTT.

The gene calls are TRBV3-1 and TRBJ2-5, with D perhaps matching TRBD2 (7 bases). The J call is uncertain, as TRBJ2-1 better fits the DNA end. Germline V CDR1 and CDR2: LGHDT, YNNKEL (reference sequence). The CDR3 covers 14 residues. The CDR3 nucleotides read TGTGCCAGCAGCCCGTGGGGGGGGCTGAATGAGCAGTTCTTC. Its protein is CASSPWGGLNEQFF.

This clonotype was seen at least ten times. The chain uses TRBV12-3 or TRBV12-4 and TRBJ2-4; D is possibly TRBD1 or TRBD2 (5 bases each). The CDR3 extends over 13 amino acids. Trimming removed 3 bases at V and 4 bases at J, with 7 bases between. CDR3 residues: CASSFGGKNIQYF. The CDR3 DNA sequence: TGTGCCAGCAGTTTTGGGGGTAAAAACATTCAGTACTTC.

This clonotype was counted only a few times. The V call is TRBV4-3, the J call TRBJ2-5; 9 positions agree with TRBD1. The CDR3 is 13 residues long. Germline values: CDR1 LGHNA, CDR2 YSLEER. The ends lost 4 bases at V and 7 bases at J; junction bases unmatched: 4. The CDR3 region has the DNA TGCGCCAGCAGCCCGGGACAGGGTTTGACCCAGTACTTC. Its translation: CASSPGQGLTQYF.

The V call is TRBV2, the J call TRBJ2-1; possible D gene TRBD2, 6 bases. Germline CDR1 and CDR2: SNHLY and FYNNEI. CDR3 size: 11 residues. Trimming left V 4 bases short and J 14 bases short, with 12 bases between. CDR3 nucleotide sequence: TGTGCCAGCAGTGGGGGTGGGGAGGAGTTCTTC. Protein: CASSGGGEEFF.

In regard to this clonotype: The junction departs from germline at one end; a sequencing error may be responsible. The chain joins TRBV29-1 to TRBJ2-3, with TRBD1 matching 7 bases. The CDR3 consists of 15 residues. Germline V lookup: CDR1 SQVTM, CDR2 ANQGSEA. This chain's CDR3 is CSAGMVGTGTDMQYF. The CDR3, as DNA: TGCAGCGCGGGAATGGTTGGGACGGGGACAGATATGCAGTATTTT.

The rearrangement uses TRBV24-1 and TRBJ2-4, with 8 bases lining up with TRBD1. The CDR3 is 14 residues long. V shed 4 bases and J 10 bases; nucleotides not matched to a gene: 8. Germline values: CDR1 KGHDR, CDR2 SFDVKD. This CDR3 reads CATSDPGQGRIQYF. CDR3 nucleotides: TGTGCCACCAGTGACCCTGGACAGGGCCGAATTCAGTACTTC.

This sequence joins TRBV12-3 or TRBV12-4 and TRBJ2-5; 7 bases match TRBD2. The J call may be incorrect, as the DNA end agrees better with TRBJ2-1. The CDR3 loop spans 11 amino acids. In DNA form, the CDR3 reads TGTGCCAGCAGTACTAGCGCGACCCAGTTCTTC. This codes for CASSTSATQFF.

CDR3 DNA: TGTGCCAGCAGAGTAGGGGACGCGGGCTCCTACGAGCAGTACTTC. It is translated as CASRVGDAGSYEQYF. V gene TRBV2 combines with J gene TRBJ2-7; tentatively, D is TRBD1 or TRBD2 (5 bases each). V was trimmed by 6 bases and J by 0 bases, leaving 15 bases between them. Per the germline V gene, CDR1 is SNHLY and CDR2 is FYNNEI. The CDR3 loop spans 15 amino acids. The full variable domain, in which reference TRBV2 and TRBJ2-7 provide the parts outside the CDR3, is EPEVTQTPSHQVTQMGQEVILRCVPISNHLYFYWYRQILGQKVEFLVSFYNNEISEKSEIFDDQFSVERPDGSNFTLKIRSTKLEDSAMYFCASRVGDAGSYEQYFGPGTRLTVT.

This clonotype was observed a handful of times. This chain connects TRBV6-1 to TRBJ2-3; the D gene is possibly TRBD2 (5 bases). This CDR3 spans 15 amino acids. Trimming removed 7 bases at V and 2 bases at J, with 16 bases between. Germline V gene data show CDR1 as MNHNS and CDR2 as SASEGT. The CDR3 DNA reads TGTGCCAGCATTACGGACTCGCGGAACACAGATACGCAGTATTTT. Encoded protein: CASITDSRNTDTQYF.

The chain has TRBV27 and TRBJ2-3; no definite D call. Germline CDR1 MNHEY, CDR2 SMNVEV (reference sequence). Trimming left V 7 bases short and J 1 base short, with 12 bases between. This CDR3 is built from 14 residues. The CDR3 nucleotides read TGTGCCAGCACAACGGTTTATCGCACAGATACGCAGTATTTT. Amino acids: CASTTVYRTDTQYF.

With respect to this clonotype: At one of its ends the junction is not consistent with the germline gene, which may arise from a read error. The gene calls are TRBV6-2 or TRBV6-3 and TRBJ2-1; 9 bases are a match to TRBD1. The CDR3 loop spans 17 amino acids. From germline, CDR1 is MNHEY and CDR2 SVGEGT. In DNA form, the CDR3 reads TGCGCCAGCAGTCCGGGACAGGGTAAATTCTCCTACAATGAGCAGTTCTTC. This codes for CASSPGQGKFSYNEQFF.

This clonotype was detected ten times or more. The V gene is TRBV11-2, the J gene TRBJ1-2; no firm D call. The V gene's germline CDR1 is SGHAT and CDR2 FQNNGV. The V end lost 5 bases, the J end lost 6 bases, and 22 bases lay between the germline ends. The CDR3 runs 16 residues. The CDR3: CASSPGPSSGLNGYTF. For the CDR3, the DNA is TGTGCCAGCAGCCCAGGACCATCAAGTGGGCTTAATGGCTACACCTTC.

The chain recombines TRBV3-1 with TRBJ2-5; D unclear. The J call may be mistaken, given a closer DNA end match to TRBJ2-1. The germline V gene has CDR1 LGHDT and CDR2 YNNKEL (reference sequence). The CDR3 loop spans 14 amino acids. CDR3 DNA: TGTGCCAGCAGCCAAGATCGGGCCCTGGATGAGCAGTTCTTC. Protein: CASSQDRALDEQFF.

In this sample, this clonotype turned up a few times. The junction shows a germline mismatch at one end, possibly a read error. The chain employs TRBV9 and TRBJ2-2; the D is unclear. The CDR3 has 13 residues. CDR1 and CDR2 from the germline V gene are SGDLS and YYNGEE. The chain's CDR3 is CASSRLDTGELFF. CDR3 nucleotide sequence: TGTGCCAGCAGCCGCCTTGACACTGGGGAGCTGTTTTTT.

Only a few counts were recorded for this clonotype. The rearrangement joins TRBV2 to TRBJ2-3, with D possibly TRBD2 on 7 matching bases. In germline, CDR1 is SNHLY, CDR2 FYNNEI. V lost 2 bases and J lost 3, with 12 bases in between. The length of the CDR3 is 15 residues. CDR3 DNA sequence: TGTGCCAGCAGTGAATGGGGGGGGCGAACAGATACGCAGTATTTT. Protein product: CASSEWGGRTDTQYF.

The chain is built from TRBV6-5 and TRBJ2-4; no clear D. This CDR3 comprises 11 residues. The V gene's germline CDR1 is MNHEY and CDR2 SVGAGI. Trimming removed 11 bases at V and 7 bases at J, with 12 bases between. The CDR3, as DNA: TGTGCCGGCACGGTGGGGAACATTCAGTACTTC. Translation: CAGTVGNIQYF.

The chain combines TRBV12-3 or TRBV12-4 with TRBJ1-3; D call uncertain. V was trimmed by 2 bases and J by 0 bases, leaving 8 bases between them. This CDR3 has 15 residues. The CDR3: CASSLLGPSGNTIYF. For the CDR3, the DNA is TGTGCCAGCAGTTTATTAGGGCCCTCTGGAAACACCATATATTTT.